This T cell receptor (beta chain) was retrieved from a study of blood T cell repertoires in COVID-19. About the study: COVID-19 samples collected from the United States, Italy and Spain covered acute and convalescent phases.

Participants came from some 23 US areas, aged about 18 to 95 years. Participants' own reports of clinical history determined their cohort assignment. The study counted Cohort 3 donors as recovered given two negative PCRs, clearance, or symptom resolution. This clone has just a few counts. Germline lookup yields CDR1 SGHAT and CDR2 FQDESV (reference sequence). V shed 5 bases and J 5 bases; nucleotides not matched to a gene: 3. The CDR3 sequence is 14 residues long. Clones were read by immunoSEQ multiplex PCR, and TCRdb kept only the in-frame ones, dropping some. The table includes approximately 160,000 clones, around four fifths detected once.

The sample was PBMCs or T cells enriched from blood (not recorded which). The rearrangement joins TRBV11-1 to TRBJ2-2; the match to TRBD2 covers 9 bases. This sequence originates from a woman between 45 and 65 years old who had recovered from COVID-19. The CDR3 loop is CASSNSGGTGELFF. CDR3 DNA sequence: TGTGCCAGCAGCAACAGCGGGGGGACCGGGGAGCTGTTTTTT.